The sequence of this TCR beta chain was determined in a study of T cell repertoires in cytomegalovirus infection. Study-level information: Public TCR beta signatures were indicative of both CMV infection and a matching HLA type.

TCRdb re-derived calls from the reads in MiXCR, one entry per CDR3 protein. The repertoire holds 400,000 or so distinct CDR3 sequences, with under 40% as singletons. Findings of the study overall: Ex vivo, HLA-C-restricted CMV-specific TCR beta clonotypes prevailed over the rest of the response.

CDR3 size: 14 residues. The ends lost 4 bases at V and 7 bases at J; junction bases unmatched: 5. Note on this clonotype: What it binds is unknown.

The V gene is TRBV12-3 or TRBV12-4, the J gene TRBJ2-1; 9 nucleotides match TRBD1. The TCR originated in a human donor in good health (CMV status not recorded). Some clones in this sample may be carry-over from other donors' samples. Sequences were obtained from PBMCs. CDR3 coding DNA: TGTGCCAGCAGTTACTTACAGGGGGCGAATGAGCAGTTCTTC. Translation: CASSYLQGANEQFF.